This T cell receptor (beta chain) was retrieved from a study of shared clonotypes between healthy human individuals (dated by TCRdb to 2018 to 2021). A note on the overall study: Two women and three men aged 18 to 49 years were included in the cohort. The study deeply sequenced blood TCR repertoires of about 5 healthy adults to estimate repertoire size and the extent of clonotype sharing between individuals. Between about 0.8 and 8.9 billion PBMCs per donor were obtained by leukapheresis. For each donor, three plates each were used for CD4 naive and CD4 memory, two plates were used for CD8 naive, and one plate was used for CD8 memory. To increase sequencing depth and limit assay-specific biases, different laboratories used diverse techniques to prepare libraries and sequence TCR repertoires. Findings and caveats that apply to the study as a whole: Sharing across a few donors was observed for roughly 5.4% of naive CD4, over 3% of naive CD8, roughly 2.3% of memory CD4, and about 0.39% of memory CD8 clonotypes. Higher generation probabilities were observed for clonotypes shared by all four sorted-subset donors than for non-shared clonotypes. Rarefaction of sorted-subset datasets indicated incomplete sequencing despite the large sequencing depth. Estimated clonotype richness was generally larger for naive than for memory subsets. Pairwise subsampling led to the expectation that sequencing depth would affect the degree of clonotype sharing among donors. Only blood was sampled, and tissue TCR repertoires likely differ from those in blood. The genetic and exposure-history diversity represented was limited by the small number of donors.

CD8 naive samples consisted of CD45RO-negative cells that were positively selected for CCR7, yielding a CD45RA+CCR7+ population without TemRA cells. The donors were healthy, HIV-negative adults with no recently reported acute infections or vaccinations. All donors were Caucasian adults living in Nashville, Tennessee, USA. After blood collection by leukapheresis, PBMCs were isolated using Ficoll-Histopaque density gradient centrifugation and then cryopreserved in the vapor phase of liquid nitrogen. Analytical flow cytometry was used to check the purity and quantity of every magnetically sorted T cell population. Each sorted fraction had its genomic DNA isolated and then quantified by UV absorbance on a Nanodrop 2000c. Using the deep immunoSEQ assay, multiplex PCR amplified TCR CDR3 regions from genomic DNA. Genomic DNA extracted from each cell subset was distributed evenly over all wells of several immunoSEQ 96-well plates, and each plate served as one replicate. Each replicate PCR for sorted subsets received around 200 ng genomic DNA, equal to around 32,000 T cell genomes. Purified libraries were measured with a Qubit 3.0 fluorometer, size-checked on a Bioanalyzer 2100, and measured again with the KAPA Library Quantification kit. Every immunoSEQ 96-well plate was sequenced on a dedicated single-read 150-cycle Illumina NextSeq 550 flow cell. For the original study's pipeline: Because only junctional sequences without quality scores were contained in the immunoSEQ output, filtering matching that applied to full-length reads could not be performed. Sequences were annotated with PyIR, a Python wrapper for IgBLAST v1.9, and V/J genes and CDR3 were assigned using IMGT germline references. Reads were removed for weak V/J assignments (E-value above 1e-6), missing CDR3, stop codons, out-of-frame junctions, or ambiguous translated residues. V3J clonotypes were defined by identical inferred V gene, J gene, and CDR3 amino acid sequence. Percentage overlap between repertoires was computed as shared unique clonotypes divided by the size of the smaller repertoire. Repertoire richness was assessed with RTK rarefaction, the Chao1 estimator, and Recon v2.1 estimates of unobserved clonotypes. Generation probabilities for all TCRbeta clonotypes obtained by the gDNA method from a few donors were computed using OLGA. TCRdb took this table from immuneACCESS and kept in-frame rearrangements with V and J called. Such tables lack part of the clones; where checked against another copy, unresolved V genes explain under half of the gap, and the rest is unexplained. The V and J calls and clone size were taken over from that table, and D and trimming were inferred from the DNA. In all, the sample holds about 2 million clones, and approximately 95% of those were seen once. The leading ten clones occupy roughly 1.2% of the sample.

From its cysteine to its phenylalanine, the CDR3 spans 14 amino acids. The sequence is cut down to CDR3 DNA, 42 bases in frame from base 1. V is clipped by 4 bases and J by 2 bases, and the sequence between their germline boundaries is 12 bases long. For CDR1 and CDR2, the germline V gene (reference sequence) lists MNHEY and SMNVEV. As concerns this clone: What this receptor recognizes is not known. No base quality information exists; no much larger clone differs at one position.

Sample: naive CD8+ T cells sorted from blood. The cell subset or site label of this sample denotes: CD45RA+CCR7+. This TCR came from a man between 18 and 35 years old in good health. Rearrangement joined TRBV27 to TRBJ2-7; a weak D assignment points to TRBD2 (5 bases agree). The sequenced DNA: TGTGCCAGCAGTTGGAAGGGAGTCGCCTACGAGCAGTACTTC. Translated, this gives CASSWKGVAYEQYF.